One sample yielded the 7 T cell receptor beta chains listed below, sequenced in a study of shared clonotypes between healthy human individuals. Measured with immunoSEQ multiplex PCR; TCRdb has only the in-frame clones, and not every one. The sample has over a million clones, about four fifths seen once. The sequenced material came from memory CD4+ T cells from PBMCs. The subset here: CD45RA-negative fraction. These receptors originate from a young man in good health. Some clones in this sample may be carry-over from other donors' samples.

The CDR3 DNA is TGTGCCAGCAGCAAAGCGGGACGCAACTTTAACACTGAAGCTTTCTTT. This codes for CASSKAGRNFNTEAFF. V and J are TRBV5-4 and TRBJ1-1; possibly TRBD1 for D (5 bases). The CDR3 sequence is 16 residues long. Germline values: CDR1 SGHNT, CDR2 YYREEE (reference sequence). The V gene lost 4 bases and the J gene lost 2 bases, with 18 bases spanning the gap.

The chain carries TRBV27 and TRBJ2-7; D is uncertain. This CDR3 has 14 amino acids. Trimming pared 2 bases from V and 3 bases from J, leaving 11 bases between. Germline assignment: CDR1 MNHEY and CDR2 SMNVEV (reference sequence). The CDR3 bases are TGTGCCAGCAGTTTAAAACGACCGGGCTACGAGCAGTACTTC. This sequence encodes CASSLKRPGYEQYF.

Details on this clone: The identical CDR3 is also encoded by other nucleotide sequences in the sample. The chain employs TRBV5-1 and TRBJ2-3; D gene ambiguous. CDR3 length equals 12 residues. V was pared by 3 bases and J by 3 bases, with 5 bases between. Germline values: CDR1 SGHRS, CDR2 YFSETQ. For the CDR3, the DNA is TGCGCCAGCAGCTCCCCTACAGATACGCAGTATTTT. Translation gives CASSSPTDTQYF.

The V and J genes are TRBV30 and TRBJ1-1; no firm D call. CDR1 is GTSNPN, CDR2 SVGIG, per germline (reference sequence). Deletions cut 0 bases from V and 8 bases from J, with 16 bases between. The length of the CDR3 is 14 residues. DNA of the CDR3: TGTGCCTGGAGTGTGACCGGCCTGGTTGCAGAAGCTTTCTTT. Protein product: CAWSVTGLVAEAFF. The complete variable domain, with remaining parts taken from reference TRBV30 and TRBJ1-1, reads SQTIHQWPATLVQPVGSPLSLECTVEGTSNPNLYWYRQAAGRGLQLLFYSVGIGQISSEVPQNLSASRPQDRQFILSSKKLLLSDSGFYLCAWSVTGLVAEAFFGQGTRLTVV.

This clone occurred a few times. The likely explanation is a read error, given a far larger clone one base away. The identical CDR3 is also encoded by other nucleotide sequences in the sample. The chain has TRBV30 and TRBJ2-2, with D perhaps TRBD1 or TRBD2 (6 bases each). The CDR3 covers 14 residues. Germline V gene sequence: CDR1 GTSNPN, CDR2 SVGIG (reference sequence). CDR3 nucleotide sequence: TGTGCCTGGGCGGGATGGGGGGCCGCCGGGGAGCTGTTCTTT. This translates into CAWAGWGAAGELFF. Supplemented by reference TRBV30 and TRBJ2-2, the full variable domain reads SQTIHQWPATLVQPVGSPLSLECTVEGTSNPNLYWYRQAAGRGLQLLFYSVGIGQISSEVPQNLSASRPQDRQFILSSKKLLLSDSGFYLCAWAGWGAAGELFFGEGSRLTVL.

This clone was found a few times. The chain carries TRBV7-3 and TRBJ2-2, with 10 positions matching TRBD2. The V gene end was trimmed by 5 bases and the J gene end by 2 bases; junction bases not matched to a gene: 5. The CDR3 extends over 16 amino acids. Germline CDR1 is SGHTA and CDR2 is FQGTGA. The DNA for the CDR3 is TGTGCCAGCAGCCCCCGGACTAGCGGAAACACCGGGGAGCTGTTTTTT. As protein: CASSPRTSGNTGELFF.

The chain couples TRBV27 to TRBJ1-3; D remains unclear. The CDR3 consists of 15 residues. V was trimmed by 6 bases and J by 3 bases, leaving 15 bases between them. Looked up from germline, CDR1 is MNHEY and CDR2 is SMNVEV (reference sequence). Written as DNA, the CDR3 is TGTGCCAGCAGCCGCTCCGGGGTGAATGGAAACACCATATATTTT. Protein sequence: CASSRSGVNGNTIYF.